This T cell receptor beta chain comes out of a study of T-cell reconstitution after alpha-beta-depleted transplantation in children. This CDR3 is built from 14 residues. Germline-derived CDR1 and CDR2 are LGHDT and YNNKEL (reference sequence). V was pared by 7 bases and J by 0 bases, with 10 bases between. Unique molecular identifiers were built into the TCRbeta library. TCRdb reprocessed the PCR reads with MiXCR, giving one entry per CDR3 protein. The sample lists 400,000 to 500,000 distinct CDR3 sequences; under 13% were seen once. This clonotype has more than one count but fewer than ten. V gene TRBV3-1 combines with J gene TRBJ2-1; D gene uncertain. Sequenced here: PBMCs from the stem cell graft donor, sampled from the stem cell graft. The clonotype originates from a human donor who donated a stem cell graft to a child with acute myeloid leukemia. The CDR3 sequence: CASTFSSSYNEQFF. CDR3 in DNA: TGTGCCAGCACCTTTTCGAGCTCCTACAATGAGCAGTTCTTC.